This TCR beta chain originates from a study of early T cells in non-severe SARS-CoV-2 infection (dated by TCRdb to the early 2020s). Study-wide context: Because TCR sequencing relied on bulk RNA taken from unsorted whole blood, pairing of alpha and beta chains was not possible.

Beyond this particular receptor, the publication reports: VDJdb matching was skewed toward anti-spike CD8 responses and likely underestimated virus-specific expansions, missing private and CD4 specificities.

In its sample, this clonotype was seen many times. Its antigen target is currently unknown. Base qualities are not at hand, and no much larger clone is one base apart. For this chain, trimming is 2 bases at the V end and 5 bases at the J end, and the number of junction bases without a gene match is 1. The CDR3 has 14 amino acids, counting the end cysteine and phenylalanine. The kept DNA is CDR3 alone, 42 bases in frame from the first base. As encoded in the germline V gene, CDR1 is MNHNS while CDR2 is SASEGT. Receptors were amplified or captured by 5' RACE. Sequencing took place on a NextSeq 500. Unique molecular identifiers were attached to individual cDNA molecules in the TCR library protocol so that sequencing error and PCR bias could be corrected. Sequencing covered both TCR alpha and beta chains, and within each sample the abundances of alpha and beta sequences were tightly co-correlated. From the authors' description of their analysis: Decombinator V4 was used to perform V gene, J gene and CDR3 annotation of TCR sequences. Expanded TCRs were defined as changing significantly between any two time points under a Poisson model with p below 0.0001. TCR abundances were normalised to the total number of TCRs sequenced per sample and expressed as counts per million. TRAV1-2 paired with TRAJ12, TRAJ20 or TRAJ33 defined MAIT TCRs, while TRAV10 paired with TRAJ18 defined iNKT TCRs. A search of VDJdb, accessed on 1 November 2021, was run for TCRs annotated to CMV, EBV and SARS-CoV-2, with TCRs annotated for multiple antigens excluded. TCRdb took the public reads, trimmed them with fastp at Q25, ran MiXCR for clone calling and kept in-frame beta chains. Every CDR3 protein is listed once, alongside the most common genes and DNA of its rows. TCRdb's processing, not the study's, gives the V and J calls here. The sample data list about 23,000 distinct CDR3 sequences, and 5% of these were observed just once. Together, the top ten hold roughly 4.3% of the sample.

The study was a case-control design nested within a healthcare worker cohort in London, UK, with weekly nasopharyngeal swab PCR tests and blood sampling. Between 23 and 31 March 2020, the week of the UK lockdown, healthcare workers were enrolled and then followed up weekly for as long as 16 weeks. The material sequenced was whole blood. The chain uses TRBV6-1 and TRBJ1-5; 9 central bases correspond to TRBD1. This receptor was taken from an adult who was a healthcare worker with PCR-confirmed SARS-CoV-2 infection or an uninfected control (not recorded which). The DNA sequence is as follows: TGTGCCAGCAGTGAATGGACAGGGGATCAGCCCCAGCATTTT. This encodes CASSEWTGDQPQHF.